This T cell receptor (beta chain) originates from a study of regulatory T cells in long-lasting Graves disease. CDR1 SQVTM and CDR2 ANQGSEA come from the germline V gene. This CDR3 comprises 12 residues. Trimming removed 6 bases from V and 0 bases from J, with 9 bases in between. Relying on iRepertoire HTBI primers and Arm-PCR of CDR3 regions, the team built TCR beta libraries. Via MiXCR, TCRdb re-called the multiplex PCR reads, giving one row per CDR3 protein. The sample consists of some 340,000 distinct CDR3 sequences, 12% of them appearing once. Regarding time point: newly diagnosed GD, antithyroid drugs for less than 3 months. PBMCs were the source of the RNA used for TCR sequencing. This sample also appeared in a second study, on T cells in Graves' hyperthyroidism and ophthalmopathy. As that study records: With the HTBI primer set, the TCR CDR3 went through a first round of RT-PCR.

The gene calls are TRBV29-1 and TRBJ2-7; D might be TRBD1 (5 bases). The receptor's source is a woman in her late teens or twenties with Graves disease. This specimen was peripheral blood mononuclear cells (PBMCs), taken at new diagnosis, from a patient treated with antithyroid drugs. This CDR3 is CSVAGNSYEQYF. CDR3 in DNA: TGCAGCGTCGCAGGGAACTCCTACGAGCAGTACTTC.